Given below is one TCR beta chain in context. The antigen remains unidentified. The sample is drawn from a study of T cell responses to AZD1222 COVID-19 vaccine. Overall study findings and caveats: With two AZD1222 doses given, Spike-specific TCR breadth and depth both rose.

TCRdb's copy holds only in-frame clones and misses some; the assay was immunoSEQ multiplex PCR. Among under 100,000 clones, about 92% were seen once, and the ten largest hold approximately 5%. CDR3 size: 13 residues. Trimming took 0 bases from V and 17 from J, leaving 15 bases between them. Germline CDR1 and CDR2: SGHDT and YYEEEE. The sequence derives from an adult who received the AZD1222 COVID-19 vaccine. The chain is built from TRBV5-6 and TRBJ1-6, with a weak D call TRBD1 (5 bases). This specimen was peripheral blood, taken 28 days after the second AZD1222 dose. The CDR3 here is CASSLDTGWGVHF. CDR3 DNA: TGTGCCAGCAGCTTGGACACAGGATGGGGGGTCCACTTT.